Sequencing of this T cell receptor beta chain was carried out in a study of identical twins. CDR1 and CDR2 (germline): SQVTM, ANQGSEA. V lost 6 bases, J lost 0 bases, and 2 bases stayed unmatched. The length of the CDR3 is 14 residues. Via MiXCR, TCRdb re-called the 5' RACE reads, giving one row per CDR3 protein. The table includes roughly 1,500,000 distinct CDR3 sequences, less than 40% detected once. The sequencing input was cord blood. This receptor was taken from a newborn girl in good health. This rearrangement joins TRBV29-1 to TRBJ2-6, with 7 bases that match TRBD1. The CDR3 loop reads CSVSGGSGANVLTF. The CDR3 coding sequence is TGCAGCGTGTCAGGGGGCTCTGGGGCCAACGTCCTGACTTTC.